The sample holds many counts of the clone carrying this T cell receptor (beta chain). What it binds is not known. The authors prepared the TCRbeta library with unique molecular identifiers. Each CDR3 protein gets one entry after TCRdb re-called the PCR reads with MiXCR. The sample lists around 240,000 distinct CDR3 sequences, under 9.5% occurring once. These data originate in a study of T-cell reconstitution after alpha-beta-depleted transplantation in children. Study findings and constraints: Several hundred graft clones that had expanded were reportedly the source of alpha-beta T cells about two months after transplant. Among T cells one year after transplant, newly produced cells accounted for most counts and diversity. Surviving recipient T cells and thymic progenitors accounted for the high day-60 TCRbeta diversity observed in some patients.

CDR3 length: 20 residues. V lost 0 bases and J lost 1; bases outside the gene matches: 10. In germline, CDR1 is SGHRS, CDR2 YFSETQ. Here the sequenced sample was PBMCs, mostly from graft donor cells, taken 180 days after TCRalphabeta/CD19-depleted stem cell transplant. J is TRBJ2-3 and V is TRBV5-1; the match to TRBD2 covers 14 bases. The sequence came from a male patient under 18 who had a stem cell transplant for acute lymphoblastic leukemia, so the T cells may come from the graft donor. The CDR3 DNA reads as TGCGCCAGCAGCTTGGCCGGATGGGGACTAGCGGGAGTGGGCACAGATACGCAGTATTTT. Protein: CASSLAGWGLAGVGTDTQYF.